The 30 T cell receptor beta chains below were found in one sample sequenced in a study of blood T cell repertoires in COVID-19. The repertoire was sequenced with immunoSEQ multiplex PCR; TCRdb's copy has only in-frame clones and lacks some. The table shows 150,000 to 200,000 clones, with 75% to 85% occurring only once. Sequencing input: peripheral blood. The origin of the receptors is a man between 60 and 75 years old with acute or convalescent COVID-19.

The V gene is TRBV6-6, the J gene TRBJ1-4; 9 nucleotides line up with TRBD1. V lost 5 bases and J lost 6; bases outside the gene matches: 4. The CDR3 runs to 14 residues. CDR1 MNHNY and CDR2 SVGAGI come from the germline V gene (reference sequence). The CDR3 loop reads CASSQQGAYEKLFF. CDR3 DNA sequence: TGTGCCAGCAGTCAACAGGGGGCTTATGAAAAACTGTTTTTT.

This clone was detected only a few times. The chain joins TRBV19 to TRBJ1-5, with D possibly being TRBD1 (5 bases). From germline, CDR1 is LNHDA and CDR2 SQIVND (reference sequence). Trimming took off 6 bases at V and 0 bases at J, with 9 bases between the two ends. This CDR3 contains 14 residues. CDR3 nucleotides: TGTGCCAGTAGACAGGAGTATAGCAATCAGCCCCAGCATTTT. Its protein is CASRQEYSNQPQHF.

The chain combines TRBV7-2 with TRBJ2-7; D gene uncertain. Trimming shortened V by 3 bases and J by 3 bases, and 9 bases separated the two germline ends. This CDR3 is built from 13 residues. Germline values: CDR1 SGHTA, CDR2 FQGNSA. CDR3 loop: CASSFTHSYEQYF. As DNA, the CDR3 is TGTGCCAGCAGCTTCACTCACAGCTACGAGCAGTACTTC.

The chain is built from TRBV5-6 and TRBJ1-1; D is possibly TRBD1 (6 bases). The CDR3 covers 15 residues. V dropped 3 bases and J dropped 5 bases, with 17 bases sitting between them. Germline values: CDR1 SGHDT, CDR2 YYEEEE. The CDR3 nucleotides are TGTGCCAGCAGCTCCCGGGGGGCAGGGGTTACTGAAGCTTTCTTT. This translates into CASSSRGAGVTEAFF. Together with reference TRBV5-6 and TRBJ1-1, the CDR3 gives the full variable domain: DAGVTQSPTHLIKTRGQQVTLRCSPKSGHDTVSWYQQALGQGPQFIFQYYEEEERQRGNFPDRFSGHQFPNYSSELNVNALLLGDSALYLCASSSRGAGVTEAFFGQGTRLTVV.

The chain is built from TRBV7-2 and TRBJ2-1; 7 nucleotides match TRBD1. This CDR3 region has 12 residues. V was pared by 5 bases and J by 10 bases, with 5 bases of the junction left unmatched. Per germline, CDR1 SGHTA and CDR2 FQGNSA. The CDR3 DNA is TGTGCCAGCAGCATCAGGGGGACAGAGCAGTTCTTC. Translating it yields CASSIRGTEQFF.

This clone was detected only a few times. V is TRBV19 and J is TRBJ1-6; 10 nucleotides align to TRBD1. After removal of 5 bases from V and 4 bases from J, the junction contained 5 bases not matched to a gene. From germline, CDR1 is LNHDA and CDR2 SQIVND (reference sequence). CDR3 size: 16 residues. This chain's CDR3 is CASSPRQGAYNSPLHF. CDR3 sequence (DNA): TGTGCCAGTAGTCCCCGACAGGGGGCATATAATTCACCCCTCCACTTT.

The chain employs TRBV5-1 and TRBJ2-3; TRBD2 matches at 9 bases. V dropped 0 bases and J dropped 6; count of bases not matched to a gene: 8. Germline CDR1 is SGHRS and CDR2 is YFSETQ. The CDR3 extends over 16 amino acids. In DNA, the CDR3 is TGCGCCAGCAGCTTGGGGGGGACTAGCATCGCGGATACGCAGTATTTT. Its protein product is CASSLGGTSIADTQYF.

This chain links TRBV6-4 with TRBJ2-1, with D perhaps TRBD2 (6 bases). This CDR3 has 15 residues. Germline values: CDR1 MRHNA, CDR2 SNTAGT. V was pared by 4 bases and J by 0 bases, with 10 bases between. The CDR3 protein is CASSGRASSYNEQFF. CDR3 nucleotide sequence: TGTGCCAGCAGTGGGAGGGCGAGCTCCTACAATGAGCAGTTCTTC.

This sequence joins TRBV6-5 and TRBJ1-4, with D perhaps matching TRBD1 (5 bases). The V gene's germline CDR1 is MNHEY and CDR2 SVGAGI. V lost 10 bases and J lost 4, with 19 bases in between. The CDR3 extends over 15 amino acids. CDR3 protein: CATSATGGYNEKLFF. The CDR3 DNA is TGTGCCACCTCAGCCACCGGGGGATATAATGAAAAACTGTTTTTT.

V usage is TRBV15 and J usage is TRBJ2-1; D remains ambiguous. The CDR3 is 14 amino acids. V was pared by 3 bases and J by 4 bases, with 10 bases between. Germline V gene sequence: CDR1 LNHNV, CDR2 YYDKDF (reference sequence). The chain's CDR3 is CATSSSGVYNEQFF. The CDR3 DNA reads TGTGCCACCAGCAGCTCCGGTGTATACAATGAGCAGTTCTTC. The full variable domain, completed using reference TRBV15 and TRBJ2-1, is DAMVIQNPRYQVTQFGKPVTLSCSQTLNHNVMYWYQQKSSQAPKLLFHYYDKDFNNEADTPDNFQSRRPNTSFCFLDIRSPGLGDTAMYLCATSSSGVYNEQFFGPGTRLTVL.

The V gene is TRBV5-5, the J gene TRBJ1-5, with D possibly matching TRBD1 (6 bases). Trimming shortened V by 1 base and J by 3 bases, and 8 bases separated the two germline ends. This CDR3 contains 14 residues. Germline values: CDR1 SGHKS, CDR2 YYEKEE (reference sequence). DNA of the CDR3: TGTGCCAGCAGCTTGAGGGACACCAATCAGCCCCAGCATTTT. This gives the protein CASSLRDTNQPQHF.

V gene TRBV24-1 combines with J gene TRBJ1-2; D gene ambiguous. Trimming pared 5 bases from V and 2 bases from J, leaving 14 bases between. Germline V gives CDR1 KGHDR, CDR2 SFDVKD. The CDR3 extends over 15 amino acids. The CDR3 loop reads CATSGGRGKNYGYTF. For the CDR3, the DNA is TGTGCCACCAGTGGGGGTAGAGGGAAAAACTATGGCTACACCTTC.

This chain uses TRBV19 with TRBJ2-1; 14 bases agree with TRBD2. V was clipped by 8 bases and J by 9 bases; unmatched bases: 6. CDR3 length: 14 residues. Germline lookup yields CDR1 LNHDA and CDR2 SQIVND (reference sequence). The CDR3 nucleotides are TGTGCCAGTTCTGGACTAGCGGGAGGTGGTGAGCAGTTCTTC. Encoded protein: CASSGLAGGGEQFF.

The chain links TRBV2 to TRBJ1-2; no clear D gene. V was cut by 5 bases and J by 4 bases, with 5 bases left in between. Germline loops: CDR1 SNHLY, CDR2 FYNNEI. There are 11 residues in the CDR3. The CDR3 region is CASSFRYGYTF. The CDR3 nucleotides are TGTGCCAGCAGTTTTCGCTATGGCTACACCTTC.

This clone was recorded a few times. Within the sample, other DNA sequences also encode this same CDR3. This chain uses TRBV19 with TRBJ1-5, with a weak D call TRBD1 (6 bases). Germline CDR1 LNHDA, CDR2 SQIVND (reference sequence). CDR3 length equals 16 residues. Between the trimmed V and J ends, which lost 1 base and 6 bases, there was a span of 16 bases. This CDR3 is CASSIGGGQGSQPQHF. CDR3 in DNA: TGTGCCAGTAGTATAGGTGGCGGGCAGGGGAGTCAGCCCCAGCATTTT.

In DNA form, the CDR3 reads TGCGCCAGCAGTGGACAGGGGGTGCTCTACGAGCAGTACTTC. Its translation is CASSGQGVLYEQYF. The chain combines TRBV10-1 with TRBJ2-7; TRBD1 matches 9 bases. Per the germline V gene, CDR1 is WNHNN and CDR2 is SYGVQD (reference sequence). There are 14 residues in the CDR3. The V and J ends lost 4 bases and 3 bases, in that order; junction bases with no gene match: 4.

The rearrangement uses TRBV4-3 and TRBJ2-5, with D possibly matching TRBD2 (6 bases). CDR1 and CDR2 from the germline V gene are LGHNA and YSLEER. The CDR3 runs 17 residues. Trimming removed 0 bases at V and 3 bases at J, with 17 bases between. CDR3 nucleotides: TGCGCCAGCAGCCAAGATTATATGGGTAGCGGTAAAGAGACCCAGTACTTC. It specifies CASSQDYMGSGKETQYF.

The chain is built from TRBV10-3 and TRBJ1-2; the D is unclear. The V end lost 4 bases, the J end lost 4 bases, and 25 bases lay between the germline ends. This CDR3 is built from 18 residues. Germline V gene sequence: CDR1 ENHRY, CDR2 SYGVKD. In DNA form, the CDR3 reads TGTGCCATCAGTGTTACCCCGTCTTTCGCCAGTGAGGCCTATGGCTACACCTTC. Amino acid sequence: CAISVTPSFASEAYGYTF.

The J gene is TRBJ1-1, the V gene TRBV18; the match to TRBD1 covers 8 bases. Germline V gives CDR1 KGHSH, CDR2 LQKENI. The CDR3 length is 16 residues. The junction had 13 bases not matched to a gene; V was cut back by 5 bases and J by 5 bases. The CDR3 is CASSIGGQGSGTEAFF. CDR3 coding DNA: TGTGCCAGCTCAATCGGTGGACAGGGTTCGGGTACTGAAGCTTTCTTT.

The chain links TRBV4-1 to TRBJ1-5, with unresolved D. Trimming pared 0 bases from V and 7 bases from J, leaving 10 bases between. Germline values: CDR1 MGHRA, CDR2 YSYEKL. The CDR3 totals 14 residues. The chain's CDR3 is CASSQEGRAQPQHF. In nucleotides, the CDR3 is TGCGCCAGCAGCCAAGAGGGGAGGGCCCAGCCCCAGCATTTT.

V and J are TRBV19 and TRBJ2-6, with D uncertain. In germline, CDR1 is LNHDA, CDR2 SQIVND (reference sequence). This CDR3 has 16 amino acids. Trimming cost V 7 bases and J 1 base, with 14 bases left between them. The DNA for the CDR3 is TGTGCCAGTACCAAAACCCAAGCATCTGGGGCCAACGTCCTGACTTTC. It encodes CASTKTQASGANVLTF.

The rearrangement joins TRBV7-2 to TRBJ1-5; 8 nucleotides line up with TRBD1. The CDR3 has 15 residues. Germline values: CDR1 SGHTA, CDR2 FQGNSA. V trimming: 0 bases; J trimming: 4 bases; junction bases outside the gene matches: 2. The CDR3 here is CASSLARTGNQPQHF. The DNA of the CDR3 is TGTGCCAGCAGCTTAGCGCGGACAGGGAATCAGCCCCAGCATTTT.

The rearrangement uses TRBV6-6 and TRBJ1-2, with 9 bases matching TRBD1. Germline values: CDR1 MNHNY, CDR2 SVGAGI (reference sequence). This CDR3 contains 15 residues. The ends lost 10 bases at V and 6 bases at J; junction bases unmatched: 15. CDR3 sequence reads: CATQSPGTGIHGYTF. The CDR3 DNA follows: TGTGCCACGCAGAGTCCCGGGACAGGGATCCATGGCTACACCTTC.

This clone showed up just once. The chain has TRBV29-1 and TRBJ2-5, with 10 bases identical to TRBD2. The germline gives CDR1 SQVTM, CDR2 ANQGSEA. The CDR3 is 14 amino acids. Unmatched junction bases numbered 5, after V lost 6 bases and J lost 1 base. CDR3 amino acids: CSVLAGVSQETQYF. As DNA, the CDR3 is TGCAGCGTCCTAGCGGGAGTTAGCCAAGAGACCCAGTACTTC.

CDR3 sequence reads: CASSKGLLSGGYTQYF. Written as DNA, the CDR3 is TGTGCCAGCAGCAAAGGCCTACTAAGCGGGGGATATACGCAGTATTTT. The rearrangement uses TRBV21-1 and TRBJ2-3; whether TRBD2, the table's D call, matches the DNA was not checked. TRBV21-1 is described as a pseudogene. This CDR3 has 16 amino acids.

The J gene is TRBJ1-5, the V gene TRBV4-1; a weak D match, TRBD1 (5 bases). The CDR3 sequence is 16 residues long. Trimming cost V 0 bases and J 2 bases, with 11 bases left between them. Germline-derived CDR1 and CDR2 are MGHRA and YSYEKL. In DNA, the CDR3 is TGCGCCAGCAGCCAAGATCCTTCCAGGGGCAATCAGCCCCAGCATTTT. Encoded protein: CASSQDPSRGNQPQHF.

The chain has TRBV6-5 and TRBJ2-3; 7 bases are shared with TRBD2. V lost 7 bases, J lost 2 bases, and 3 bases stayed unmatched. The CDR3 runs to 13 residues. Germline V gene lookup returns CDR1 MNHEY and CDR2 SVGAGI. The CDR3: CASIQRDTDTQYF. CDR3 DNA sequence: TGTGCCAGCATCCAGCGGGACACAGATACGCAGTATTTT.

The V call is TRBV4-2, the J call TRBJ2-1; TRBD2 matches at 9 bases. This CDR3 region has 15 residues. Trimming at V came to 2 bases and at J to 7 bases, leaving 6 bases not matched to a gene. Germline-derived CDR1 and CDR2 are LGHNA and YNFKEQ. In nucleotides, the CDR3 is TGTGCCAGCAGCCAATGGCGGGAGGGCCGAAATGAGCAGTTCTTC. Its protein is CASSQWREGRNEQFF.

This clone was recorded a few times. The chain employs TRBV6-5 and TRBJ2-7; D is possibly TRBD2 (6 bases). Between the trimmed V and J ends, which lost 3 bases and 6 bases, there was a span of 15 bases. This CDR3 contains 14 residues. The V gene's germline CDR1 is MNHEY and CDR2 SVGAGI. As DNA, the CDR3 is TGTGCCAGCAGTTATCGGAGTCCGGGAGCCGAGCAGTACTTC. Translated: CASSYRSPGAEQYF.

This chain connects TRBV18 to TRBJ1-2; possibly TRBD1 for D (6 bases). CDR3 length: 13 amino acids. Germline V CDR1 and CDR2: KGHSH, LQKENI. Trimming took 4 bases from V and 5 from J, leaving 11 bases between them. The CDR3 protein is CASSQQTGYGYTF. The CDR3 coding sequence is TGTGCCAGCTCACAACAAACAGGGTATGGCTACACCTTC.